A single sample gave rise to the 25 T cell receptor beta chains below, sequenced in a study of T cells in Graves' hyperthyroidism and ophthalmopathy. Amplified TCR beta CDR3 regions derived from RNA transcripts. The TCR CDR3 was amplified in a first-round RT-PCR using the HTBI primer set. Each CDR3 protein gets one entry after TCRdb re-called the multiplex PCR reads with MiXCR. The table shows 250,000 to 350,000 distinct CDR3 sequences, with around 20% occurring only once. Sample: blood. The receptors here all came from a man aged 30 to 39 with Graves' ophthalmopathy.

The CDR3 here is CASSPAGANTEAFF. In nucleotides, the CDR3 is TGTGCCAGCAGCCCCGCGGGGGCTAACACTGAAGCTTTCTTT. The V and J genes are TRBV7-3 and TRBJ1-1, with a possible D match to TRBD1 (6 bases). This CDR3 comprises 14 residues. Between the trimmed V and J ends, which lost 5 bases and 2 bases, there was a span of 12 bases. CDR1 and CDR2 from the germline V gene are SGHTA and FQGTGA. The complete variable domain, with remaining parts taken from reference TRBV7-3 and TRBJ1-1, reads GAGVSQTPSNKVTEKGKYVELRCDPISGHTALYWYRQSLGQGPEFLIYFQGTGAADDSGLPNDRFFAVRPEGSVSTLKIQRTERGDSAVYLCASSPAGANTEAFFGQGTRLTVV.

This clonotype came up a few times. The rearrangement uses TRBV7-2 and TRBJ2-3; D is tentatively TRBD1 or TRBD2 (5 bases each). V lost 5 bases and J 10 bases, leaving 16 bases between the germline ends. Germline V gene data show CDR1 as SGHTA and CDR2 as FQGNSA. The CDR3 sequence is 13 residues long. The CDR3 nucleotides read TGTGCCAGCAGCAGGGACCAACCAACCCCGCAGTATTTT. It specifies CASSRDQPTPQYF.

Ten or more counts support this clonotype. The CDR3 DNA follows: TGTGCCAGCAGCTCGACCGGACTAGCGGGGTTCTACAATGAGCAGTTCTTC. Translated: CASSSTGLAGFYNEQFF. The rearrangement uses TRBV7-9 and TRBJ2-1, with 12 nucleotides matching TRBD2. Germline trimming cut 4 bases from V and 3 bases from J; bases unmatched to any gene: 7. The germline V gene encodes CDR1 SEHNR and CDR2 FQNEAQ (reference sequence). This CDR3 comprises 17 residues.

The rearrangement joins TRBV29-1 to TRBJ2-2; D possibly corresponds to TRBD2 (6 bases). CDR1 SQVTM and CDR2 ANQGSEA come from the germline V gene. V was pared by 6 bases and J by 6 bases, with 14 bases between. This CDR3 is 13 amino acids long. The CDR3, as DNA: TGCAGCGTGAAGGCGGGGTCGGCCGGGGAGCTGTTTTTT. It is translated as CSVKAGSAGELFF.

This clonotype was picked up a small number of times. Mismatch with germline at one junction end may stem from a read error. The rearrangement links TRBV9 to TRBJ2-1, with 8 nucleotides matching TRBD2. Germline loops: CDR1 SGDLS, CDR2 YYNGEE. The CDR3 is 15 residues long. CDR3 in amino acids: CVSSESGSAYNEQFF. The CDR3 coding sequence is TGTGTCAGCAGTGAAAGCGGGAGTGCCTACAATGAGCAGTTCTTC. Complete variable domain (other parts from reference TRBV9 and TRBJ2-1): DSGVTQTPKHLITATGQRVTLRCSPRSGDLSVYWYQQSLDQGLQFLIQYYNGEERAKGNILERFSAQQFPDLHSELNLSSLELGDSALYFCVSSESGSAYNEQFFGPGTRLTVL.

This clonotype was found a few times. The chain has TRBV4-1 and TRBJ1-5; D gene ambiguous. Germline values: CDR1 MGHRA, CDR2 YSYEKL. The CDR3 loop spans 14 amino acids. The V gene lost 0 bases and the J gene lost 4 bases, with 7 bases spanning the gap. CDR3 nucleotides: TGCGCCAGCAGCCAAGAAGGAGGGAATCAGCCCCAGCATTTT. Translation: CASSQEGGNQPQHF.

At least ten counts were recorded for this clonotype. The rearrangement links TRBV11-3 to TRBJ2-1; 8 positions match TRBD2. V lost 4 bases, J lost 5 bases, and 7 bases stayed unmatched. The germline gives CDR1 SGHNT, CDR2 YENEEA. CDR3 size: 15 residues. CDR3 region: CASSYRTSRNNEQFF. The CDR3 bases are TGTGCCAGCAGCTATCGGACTAGCAGGAACAATGAGCAGTTCTTC.

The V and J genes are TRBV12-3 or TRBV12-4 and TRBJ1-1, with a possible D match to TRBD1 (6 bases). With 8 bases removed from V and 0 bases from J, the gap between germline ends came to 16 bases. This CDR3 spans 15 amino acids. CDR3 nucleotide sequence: TGTGCCAGCTCCTCGAGGGGGAATTTGAACACTGAAGCTTTCTTT. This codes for CASSSRGNLNTEAFF.

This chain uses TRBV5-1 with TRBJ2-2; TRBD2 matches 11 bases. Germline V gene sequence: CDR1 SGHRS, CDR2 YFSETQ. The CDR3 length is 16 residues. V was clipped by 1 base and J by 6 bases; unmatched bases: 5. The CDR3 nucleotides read TGCGCCAGCAGCTTGACTAGCGGGAGTTTTCCCGGGGAGCTGTTTTTT. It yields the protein CASSLTSGSFPGELFF.

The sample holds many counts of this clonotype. In DNA, the CDR3 is TGTGCTAGTGGCGGACCCTGGGACAGGGGGCGCGCAGAGCCCCAGCATTTT. Protein sequence: CASGGPWDRGRAEPQHF. The chain carries TRBV12-5 and TRBJ1-5; 12 bases are a match to TRBD1. The junction had 14 bases not matched to a gene; V was cut back by 6 bases and J by 8 bases. The germline V gene encodes CDR1 LGHNT and CDR2 FRNRAP. CDR3 length: 17 residues. Complete variable domain (other parts from reference TRBV12-5 and TRBJ1-5): DARVTQTPRHKVTEMGQEVTMRCQPILGHNTVFWYRQTMMQGLELLAYFRNRAPLDDSGMPKDRFSAEMPDATLATLKIQPSEPRDSAVYFCASGGPWDRGRAEPQHFGDGTRLSIL.

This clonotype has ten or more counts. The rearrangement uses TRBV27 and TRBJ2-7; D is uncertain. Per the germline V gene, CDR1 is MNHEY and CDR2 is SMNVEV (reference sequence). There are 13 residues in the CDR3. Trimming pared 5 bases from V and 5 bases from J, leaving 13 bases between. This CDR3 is CASSQKGLNEQYF. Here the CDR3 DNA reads TGTGCCAGCAGTCAAAAGGGTCTGAACGAGCAGTACTTC.

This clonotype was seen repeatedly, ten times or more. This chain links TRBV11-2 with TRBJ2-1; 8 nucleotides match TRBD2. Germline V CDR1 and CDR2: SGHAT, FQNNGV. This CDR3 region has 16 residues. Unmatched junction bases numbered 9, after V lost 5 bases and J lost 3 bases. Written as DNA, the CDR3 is TGTGCCAGCAGCACCTTGGGAGCGGGAGTCTACAATGAGCAGTTCTTC. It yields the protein CASSTLGAGVYNEQFF.

The CDR3 coding sequence is TGTGCCATCAGTTATTCGCAAGAGACCCAGTACTTC. Protein sequence: CAISYSQETQYF. The chain carries TRBV10-3 and TRBJ2-5; D unresolved. The germline gives CDR1 ENHRY, CDR2 SYGVKD. The V gene lost 5 bases and the J gene lost 2 bases, with 6 bases spanning the gap. The CDR3 contains 12 residues.

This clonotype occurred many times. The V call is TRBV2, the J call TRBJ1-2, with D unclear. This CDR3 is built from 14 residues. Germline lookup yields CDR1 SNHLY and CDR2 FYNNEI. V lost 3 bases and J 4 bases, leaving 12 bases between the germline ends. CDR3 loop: CASSEVAGPYGYTF. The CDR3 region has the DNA TGTGCCAGCAGTGAGGTGGCAGGTCCCTATGGCTACACCTTC.

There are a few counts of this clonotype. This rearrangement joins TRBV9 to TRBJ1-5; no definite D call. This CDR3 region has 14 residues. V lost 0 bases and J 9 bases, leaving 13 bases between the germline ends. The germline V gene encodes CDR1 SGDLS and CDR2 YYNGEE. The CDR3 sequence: CASSVDEGPGPQHF. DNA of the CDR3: TGTGCCAGCAGCGTAGACGAGGGCCCGGGGCCCCAGCATTTT.

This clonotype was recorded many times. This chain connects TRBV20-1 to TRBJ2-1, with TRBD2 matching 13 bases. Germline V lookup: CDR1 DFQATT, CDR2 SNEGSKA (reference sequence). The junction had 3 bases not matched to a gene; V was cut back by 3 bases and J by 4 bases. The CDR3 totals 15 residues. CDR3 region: CSARWGLAGYNEQFF. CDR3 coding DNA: TGCAGTGCTAGGTGGGGACTAGCGGGATACAATGAGCAGTTCTTC.

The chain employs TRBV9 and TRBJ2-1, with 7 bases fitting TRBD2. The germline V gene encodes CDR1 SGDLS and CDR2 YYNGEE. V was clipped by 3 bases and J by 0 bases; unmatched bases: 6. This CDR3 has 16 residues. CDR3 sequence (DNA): TGTGCCAGCAGCGCCGCCCTAGCGGACTCCTACAATGAGCAGTTCTTC. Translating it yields CASSAALADSYNEQFF.

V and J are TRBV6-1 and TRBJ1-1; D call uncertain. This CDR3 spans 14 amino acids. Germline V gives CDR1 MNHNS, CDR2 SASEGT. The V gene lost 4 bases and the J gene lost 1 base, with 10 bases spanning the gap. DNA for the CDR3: TGTGCCAGCAGTGTCCTCCAGAAGAACACTGAAGCTTTCTTT. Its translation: CASSVLQKNTEAFF.

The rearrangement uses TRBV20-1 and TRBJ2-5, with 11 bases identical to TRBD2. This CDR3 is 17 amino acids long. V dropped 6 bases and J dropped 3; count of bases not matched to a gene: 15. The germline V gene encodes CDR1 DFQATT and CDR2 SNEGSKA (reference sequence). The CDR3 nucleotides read TGCAGTGCCACCGGGACTAGCGGTCCGGGGGTAAAAGAGACCCAGTACTTC. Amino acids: CSATGTSGPGVKETQYF.

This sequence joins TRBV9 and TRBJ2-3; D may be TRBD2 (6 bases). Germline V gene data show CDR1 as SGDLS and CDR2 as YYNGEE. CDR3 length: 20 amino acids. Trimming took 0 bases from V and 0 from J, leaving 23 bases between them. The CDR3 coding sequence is TGTGCCAGCAGCGTAGCTACTGGGACTTTAGCGGTTTATAGCACAGATACGCAGTATTTT. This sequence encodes CASSVATGTLAVYSTDTQYF.

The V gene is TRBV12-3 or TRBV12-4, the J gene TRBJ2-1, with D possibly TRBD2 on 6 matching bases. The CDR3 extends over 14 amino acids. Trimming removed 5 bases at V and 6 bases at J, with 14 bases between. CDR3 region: CASSPPLAPNEQFF. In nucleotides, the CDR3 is TGTGCCAGCAGTCCCCCCCTAGCGCCCAATGAGCAGTTCTTC.

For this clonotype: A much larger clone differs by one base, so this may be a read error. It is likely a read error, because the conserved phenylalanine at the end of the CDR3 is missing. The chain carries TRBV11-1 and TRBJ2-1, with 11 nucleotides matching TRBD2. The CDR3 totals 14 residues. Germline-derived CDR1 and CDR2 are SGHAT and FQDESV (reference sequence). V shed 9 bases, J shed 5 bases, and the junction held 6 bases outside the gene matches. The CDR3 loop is CASQLGLADNEQFL. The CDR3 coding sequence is TGTGCCAGTCAACTGGGACTAGCGGACAATGAGCAGTTCCTC.

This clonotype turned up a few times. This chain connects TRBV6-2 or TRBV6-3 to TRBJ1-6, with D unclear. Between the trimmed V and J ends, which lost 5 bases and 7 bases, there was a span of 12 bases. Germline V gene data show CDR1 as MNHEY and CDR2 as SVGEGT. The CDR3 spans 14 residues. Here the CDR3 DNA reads TGTGCCAGCAGTGGTACTCTTGAGAATTCACCCCTCCACTTT. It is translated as CASSGTLENSPLHF.

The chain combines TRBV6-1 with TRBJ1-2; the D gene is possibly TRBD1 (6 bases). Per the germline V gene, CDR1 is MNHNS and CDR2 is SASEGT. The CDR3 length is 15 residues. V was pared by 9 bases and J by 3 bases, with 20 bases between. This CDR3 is CASKAGHSTDYGYTF. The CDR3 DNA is TGTGCCAGTAAAGCGGGACACTCAACGGACTATGGCTACACCTTC.

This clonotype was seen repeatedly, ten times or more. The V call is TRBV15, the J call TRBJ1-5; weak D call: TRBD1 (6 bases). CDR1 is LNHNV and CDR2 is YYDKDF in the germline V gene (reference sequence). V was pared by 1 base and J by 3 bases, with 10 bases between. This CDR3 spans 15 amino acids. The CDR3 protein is CATSRGTGPNQPQHF. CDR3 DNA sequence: TGTGCCACCAGCAGAGGTACAGGGCCCAATCAGCCCCAGCATTTT.